Each of the 14 T cell receptor beta chains below was sequenced from the same sample in a study of OX40 agonist ivuxolimab in advanced cancers. The data were produced by immunoSEQ multiplex PCR, yet TCRdb's version contains in-frame clones alone and is incomplete. The sample includes over 30,000 clones, around 90% of them seen just once. The sample consisted of CD4+ or CD8+ T cells sorted from blood, taken in a trial of the OX40 agonist ivuxolimab. These receptors were taken from an adult with an advanced solid tumor such as melanoma, head and neck, liver or kidney cancer.

This clone has just one count. V gene TRBV6-1 combines with J gene TRBJ2-3, with D unresolved. Germline values: CDR1 MNHNS, CDR2 SASEGT. The ends were cut back, 1 base at V and 5 bases at J, with 10 bases in the middle. The CDR3 has 14 residues. Here the CDR3 reads CASSEDPAGDTQYF. The CDR3 DNA reads as TGTGCCAGCAGTGAAGACCCAGCAGGAGATACGCAGTATTTT.

The rearrangement links TRBV6-1 to TRBJ2-3; D could derive from TRBD1 or TRBD2 (5 bases each). Trimming took off 9 bases at V and 3 bases at J, with 19 bases between the two ends. The CDR3 has 15 residues. Germline CDR1 reads MNHNS; CDR2 reads SASEGT. The CDR3 spells CASLGLGGWTDTQYF. The CDR3 region has the DNA TGTGCCAGTCTTGGCCTTGGGGGTTGGACAGATACGCAGTATTTT.

The chain carries TRBV2 and TRBJ2-5, with D perhaps TRBD2 (5 bases). This CDR3 is 16 amino acids long. Trimming pared 6 bases from V and 4 bases from J, leaving 21 bases between. Germline lookup yields CDR1 SNHLY and CDR2 FYNNEI. CDR3 sequence (DNA): TGTGCCAGCAGCCCCCTGTCTGACTACGCCAGAGAGACCCAGTACTTC. This codes for CASSPLSDYARETQYF.

This clone was recorded a few times. This chain uses TRBV4-1 with TRBJ2-7, with 11 bases matching TRBD2. The CDR3 is made up of 15 amino acids. Germline CDR1 is MGHRA and CDR2 is YSYEKL. V dropped 0 bases and J dropped 4; count of bases not matched to a gene: 2. CDR3 sequence reads: CASSQEGLADYEQYF. The CDR3 DNA follows: TGCGCCAGCAGCCAAGAGGGACTAGCGGATTACGAGCAGTACTTC.

The rearrangement links TRBV5-1 to TRBJ1-5; unclear D gene. The CDR3 totals 13 residues. Looked up from germline, CDR1 is SGHRS and CDR2 is YFSETQ. Trimming left V 0 bases short and J 5 bases short, with 6 bases between. In nucleotides, the CDR3 is TGCGCCAGCAGCTTGGCAATCCATCAGCCCCAGCATTTT. This gives the protein CASSLAIHQPQHF.

The genes are TRBV7-6 and TRBJ1-2, with 12 bases aligning to TRBD1. The CDR3 contains 13 residues. The trim removed 5 bases at V and 7 bases at J, leaving 2 bases unmatched. The germline gives CDR1 SGHVS, CDR2 FNYEAQ. The CDR3 sequence is CASSRDRGPGYTF. The CDR3 nucleotides read TGTGCCAGCAGCCGGGACAGGGGGCCTGGCTACACCTTC.

The chain joins TRBV30 to TRBJ2-1; possibly TRBD2 for D (6 bases). V shed 0 bases and J shed 12 bases, with 18 bases lying between them. The CDR3 sequence is 14 residues long. Germline CDR1 GTSNPN, CDR2 SVGIG (reference sequence). The chain's CDR3 is CAWSVPQLAFGQFF. In nucleotides, the CDR3 is TGTGCCTGGAGTGTACCCCAACTAGCATTCGGGCAGTTCTTC.

This chain links TRBV27 with TRBJ2-7, with D perhaps matching TRBD1 (6 bases). With 5 bases removed from V and 3 bases from J, the gap between germline ends came to 14 bases. The length of the CDR3 is 14 residues. Germline values: CDR1 MNHEY, CDR2 SMNVEV (reference sequence). CDR3 region: CASSLRQASYEQYF. DNA for the CDR3: TGTGCCAGCAGTCTCCGACAGGCTAGCTACGAGCAGTACTTC.

This chain connects TRBV5-6 to TRBJ2-3; D call uncertain. V lost 4 bases and J lost 3, with 12 bases in between. The CDR3 consists of 14 residues. CDR1 and CDR2 (germline): SGHDT, YYEEEE. The CDR3: CASSPDQQTDTQYF. The CDR3 DNA sequence: TGTGCCAGCAGCCCAGACCAGCAGACAGATACGCAGTATTTT. Full variable domain (remainder filled in from reference TRBV5-6 and TRBJ2-3): DAGVTQSPTHLIKTRGQQVTLRCSPKSGHDTVSWYQQALGQGPQFIFQYYEEEERQRGNFPDRFSGHQFPNYSSELNVNALLLGDSALYLCASSPDQQTDTQYFGPGTRLTVL.

The chain couples TRBV15 to TRBJ2-3; the match to TRBD2 covers 13 bases. The V and J ends lost 1 base and 3 bases, in that order; junction bases with no gene match: 7. Germline V gene lookup returns CDR1 LNHNV and CDR2 YYDKDF (reference sequence). The CDR3 length is 18 residues. CDR3 sequence (DNA): TGTGCCACCAGCAGAGTCCCGCCGACTAGCGGGAGGACAGATACGCAGTATTTT. Residues: CATSRVPPTSGRTDTQYF.

The chain is built from TRBV11-2 and TRBJ1-2; D is undetermined. The CDR3 is 12 amino acids. From germline, CDR1 is SGHAT and CDR2 FQNNGV. Trimming cost V 0 bases and J 8 bases, with 7 bases left between them. The CDR3 reads CASSLDGPGYTF. CDR3 DNA: TGTGCCAGCAGCTTAGATGGGCCCGGCTACACCTTC.

This clone was seen a handful of times. The chain combines TRBV10-3 with TRBJ2-1; possibly TRBD1 or TRBD2 for D (5 bases each). Looked up from germline, CDR1 is ENHRY and CDR2 is SYGVKD. Trimming cost V 10 bases and J 2 bases, with 24 bases left between them. The CDR3 covers 17 residues. CDR3: CATLRTSKAVPYNEQFF. CDR3 sequence (DNA): TGTGCCACCCTCCGGACATCCAAAGCGGTACCCTACAATGAGCAGTTCTTC.

The V and J genes are TRBV9 and TRBJ2-3; the match to TRBD2 covers 7 bases. Losses at the gene ends were 2 bases for V and 0 bases for J; bases not matched to a gene: 9. The germline V gene has CDR1 SGDLS and CDR2 YYNGEE. The CDR3 contains 17 residues. The CDR3 protein is CASSVASSGLSTDTQYF. The CDR3 DNA sequence: TGTGCCAGCAGCGTGGCTTCTAGCGGACTAAGCACAGATACGCAGTATTTT.

The rearrangement uses TRBV7-2 and TRBJ2-7; 7 positions match TRBD2. Losses at the gene ends were 2 bases for V and 1 base for J; bases not matched to a gene: 5. The germline CDR1 and CDR2 sequences are SGHTA and FQGNSA. The length of the CDR3 is 15 residues. The CDR3 DNA sequence: TGTGCCAGCAGCTTAATCGGGGGAGGGTCCTACGAGCAGTACTTC. Translated: CASSLIGGGSYEQYF.